This TCR beta chain was profiled in a study of T cells expressing NK-cell markers. Background on the study: Underlying the TCR beta repertoires were sorted CD3+CD56+NKG2C+, CD3+CD56+NKG2C- and CD3+CD56-NKG2C+ T cells. Seropositivity for HCMV was found in seven of the eight sequenced donors, with one seronegative. Findings and limits, study-wide: The share of CD8+ T cells held by dominant NKG2C+ clonotypes was about 1.0-7.5% in more than 5 donors.

Germline V CDR1 and CDR2: SNHLY, FYNNEI. This CDR3 has 15 amino acids. As to this clonotype: The antigen is undetermined.

Using the 5' RACE reads, TCRdb records one entry per CDR3 protein without DNA. This sample's table has fewer than 400,000 distinct CDR3 sequences. The source material was blood T cells: a sorted CD56 or NKG2C T cell subset, CD4+ or CD8+ T cells, or bulk PBMC T cells (not recorded which). The chain uses TRBV2 and TRBJ2-2; there is no DNA to check the TCRdb D call of TRBD2. This TCR was sampled from a man aged 18-70 years in good health. The chain's CDR3 is CACRKLATGTGELFF.